These 19 T cell receptor beta chains share one sample of origin, sequenced in a study of CD8 T cells in Susac syndrome. Reverse transcription used roughly 0.45 to 1 ug RNA and random hexamers. TCRdb re-called the immunoSEQ multiplex PCR reads through MiXCR, storing one row per CDR3 protein. The table lists around 90,000 distinct CDR3 sequences, approximately 96% of them singletons, with roughly 0.68% in the top ten. Sample: CD8+ T cells from PBMCs. The receptors were gathered from a human donor with Susac syndrome.

V and J are TRBV30 and TRBJ2-7, with D unresolved. With 7 bases removed from V and 3 bases from J, the gap between germline ends came to 13 bases. The CDR3 length is 12 residues. CDR1 and CDR2 from the germline V gene are GTSNPN and SVGIG (reference sequence). CDR3 protein: CAFRWDNYEQYF. The DNA of the CDR3 is TGTGCCTTCCGCTGGGATAACTACGAGCAGTACTTC.

V usage is TRBV4-1 and J usage is TRBJ1-1; D call uncertain. The CDR3 totals 16 residues. V was shortened by 0 bases and J by 1 base, with 12 bases between the two germline ends. Germline V gene data show CDR1 as MGHRA and CDR2 as YSYEKL. The CDR3, as DNA: TGCGCCAGCAGCCAAGATGGCAAGCTCCAGAACACTGAAGCTTTCTTT. Translation gives CASSQDGKLQNTEAFF.

This rearrangement joins TRBV29-1 to TRBJ2-5; D call uncertain. The CDR3 spans 15 residues. CDR1 is SQVTM, CDR2 ANQGSEA, per germline. V was trimmed by 0 bases and J by 3 bases, leaving 14 bases between them. CDR3 amino acids: CSVEDRRQWEETQYF. The CDR3 coding sequence is TGCAGCGTTGAAGATCGGCGGCAGTGGGAAGAGACCCAGTACTTC.

The rearrangement joins TRBV20-1 to TRBJ2-1, with unresolved D. CDR1 and CDR2 from the germline V gene are DFQATT and SNEGSKA (reference sequence). V was shortened by 0 bases and J by 7 bases, with 13 bases between the two germline ends. The CDR3 is 14 residues long. In DNA form, the CDR3 reads TGCAGTGCTAGAGATGTTAACCGGACGAATGAGCAGTTCTTC. Translation gives CSARDVNRTNEQFF.

The CDR3 protein is CSVAGDNQPQHF. The CDR3 DNA is TGCAGCGTTGCAGGTGATAACCAGCCCCAGCATTTT. The rearrangement joins TRBV29-1 to TRBJ1-5; D gene uncertain. The CDR3 runs to 12 residues. Per the germline V gene, CDR1 is SQVTM and CDR2 is ANQGSEA. Trimming stripped 4 bases from V and 7 bases from J, with 11 bases between.

In DNA form, the CDR3 reads TGCAGTGCTAGAGATGGGGACGGCAACACTGAAGCTTTCTTT. As protein: CSARDGDGNTEAFF. The chain links TRBV20-1 to TRBJ1-1; D perhaps matches TRBD1 (5 bases). Trimming pared 0 bases from V and 2 bases from J, leaving 10 bases between. This CDR3 is 14 amino acids long. Germline V gives CDR1 DFQATT, CDR2 SNEGSKA (reference sequence).

This chain uses TRBV20-1 with TRBJ1-3; 7 bases line up with TRBD1. V was clipped by 0 bases and J by 0 bases; unmatched bases: 8. The germline gives CDR1 DFQATT, CDR2 SNEGSKA (reference sequence). This CDR3 is built from 17 residues. The CDR3 nucleotides read TGCAGTGCTAGAGATCAGGGGGTCTCCCCCTCTGGAAACACCATATATTTT. Its translation is CSARDQGVSPSGNTIYF.

The chain recombines TRBV5-4 with TRBJ2-3; 9 nucleotides match TRBD2. Losses at the gene ends were 2 bases for V and 5 bases for J; bases not matched to a gene: 9. Germline V lookup: CDR1 SGHNT, CDR2 YYREEE (reference sequence). The CDR3 has 16 residues. The CDR3 spells CASSFRRAGGVDTQYF. The CDR3 coding sequence is TGTGCCAGCAGCTTCCGCCGCGCGGGGGGGGTAGATACGCAGTATTTT.

The J gene is TRBJ1-2, the V gene TRBV7-9; D unclear. The V end lost 4 bases, the J end lost 5 bases, and 11 bases lay between the germline ends. CDR3 length: 13 residues. Germline CDR1 reads SEHNR; CDR2 reads FQNEAQ (reference sequence). CDR3 sequence: CASSSDAIYGYTF. CDR3 DNA: TGTGCCAGCAGCTCCGACGCAATTTATGGCTACACCTTC.

The chain links TRBV20-1 to TRBJ1-5, with D unclear. The length of the CDR3 is 15 residues. Germline values: CDR1 DFQATT, CDR2 SNEGSKA (reference sequence). V was shortened by 0 bases and J by 7 bases, with 16 bases between the two germline ends. The CDR3 spells CSARDPGGRSQPQHF. The CDR3 DNA is TGCAGTGCTAGAGATCCTGGCGGGCGGTCGCAGCCCCAGCATTTT.

This chain connects TRBV5-6 to TRBJ1-1; D unclear. Trimming took 4 bases from V and 6 from J, leaving 16 bases between them. Looked up from germline, CDR1 is SGHDT and CDR2 is YYEEEE. This CDR3 is 14 amino acids long. The CDR3 sequence: CASSHPRVFAEAFF. DNA for the CDR3: TGTGCCAGCAGCCACCCCCGGGTATTCGCTGAAGCTTTCTTT.

The chain links TRBV20-1 to TRBJ1-6, with D uncertain. This CDR3 has 14 residues. The V gene lost 3 bases and the J gene lost 3 bases, with 9 bases spanning the gap. Germline V lookup: CDR1 DFQATT, CDR2 SNEGSKA (reference sequence). The CDR3 DNA reads as TGCAGTGCTAGGCAAGGTCTCTATAATTCACCCCTCCACTTT. Residues: CSARQGLYNSPLHF.

This chain uses TRBV30 with TRBJ1-6; D uncertain. Germline V gene lookup returns CDR1 GTSNPN and CDR2 SVGIG (reference sequence). The germline V and J ends were trimmed by 1 base and 5 bases, with 12 bases remaining between them. The CDR3 sequence is 15 residues long. CDR3 DNA sequence: TGTGCCTGGAGTGCGGGAGGGCCCCATAATTCACCCCTCCACTTT. Translated: CAWSAGGPHNSPLHF.

The V and J genes are TRBV30 and TRBJ2-6; 11 bases align to TRBD2. This CDR3 contains 18 residues. With 1 base clipped from V and 0 bases from J, the junction kept 5 bases outside the gene matches. From germline, CDR1 is GTSNPN and CDR2 SVGIG (reference sequence). The CDR3 here is CAWSALGLAVSGANVLTF. In nucleotides, the CDR3 is TGTGCCTGGAGTGCTTTGGGACTAGCGGTCTCTGGGGCCAACGTCCTGACTTTC.

The CDR3 DNA sequence: TGCAGTGCAGAGGGACAGGGCAAGGGGGAGACCCAGTACTTC. Protein sequence: CSAEGQGKGETQYF. The chain has TRBV20-1 and TRBJ2-5, with 9 bases lining up with TRBD1. Trimming at V came to 6 bases and at J to 5 bases, leaving 10 bases not matched to a gene. The CDR3 is 14 residues long. Germline V gene data show CDR1 as DFQATT and CDR2 as SNEGSKA (reference sequence).

The gene calls are TRBV5-1 and TRBJ2-7; D not resolved. With 3 bases removed from V and 7 bases from J, the gap between germline ends came to 14 bases. Germline assignment: CDR1 SGHRS and CDR2 YFSETQ. The CDR3 sequence is 13 residues long. CDR3 in DNA: TGCGCCAGCAGCTCAAGCAACGGTCGGGAGCAGTACTTC. As protein: CASSSSNGREQYF.

The rearrangement links TRBV3-1 to TRBJ2-7; TRBD1 might be the D (5 bases). CDR1 and CDR2 from the germline V gene are LGHDT and YNNKEL (reference sequence). The V end lost 3 bases, the J end lost 2 bases, and 8 bases lay between the germline ends. The CDR3 contains 13 residues. In DNA form, the CDR3 reads TGTGCCAGCAGCCACCAGGGCCCCTACGAGCAGTACTTC. Amino acids: CASSHQGPYEQYF.

The chain joins TRBV5-6 to TRBJ1-1; D call uncertain. This CDR3 is built from 12 residues. In germline, CDR1 is SGHDT, CDR2 YYEEEE. The germline V and J ends were trimmed by 3 bases and 3 bases, with 6 bases remaining between them. The CDR3: CASSSLDTEAFF. The DNA for the CDR3 is TGTGCCAGCAGCTCGCTGGACACTGAAGCTTTCTTT.

The chain employs TRBV30 and TRBJ1-1; 8 nucleotides align to TRBD1. Germline CDR1 reads GTSNPN; CDR2 reads SVGIG (reference sequence). The CDR3 runs 14 residues. The trim removed 2 bases at V and 5 bases at J, leaving 7 bases unmatched. CDR3 DNA: TGTGCCTGGAGTCGGGGGACAGGAGGAACTGAAGCTTTCTTT. The encoded protein is CAWSRGTGGTEAFF.